The present entry profiles one T cell receptor (beta chain) with its context. Antigen: not known. Clones were sequenced by immunoSEQ multiplex PCR, and TCRdb holds only the in-frame ones, with some missing. The data hold just over 80,000 clones, with 75% to 90% observed a single time. This sample is drawn from a study of T cell responses to AZD1222 COVID-19 vaccine. Looking at the study overall: Timing groups of about 4 and about 12 weeks for second doses were pooled.

Study results and caveats: Only a handful of individuals given AZD1222 were seropositive at baseline. Repertoires were obtained only post-peak T cell response. Reportedly, nearly half the spike-specific TCRs target unmutated variant regions.

The CDR3 is 15 amino acids. Trimming cost V 2 bases and J 4 bases, with 13 bases left between them. Germline V lookup: CDR1 SGHNT, CDR2 YYREEE (reference sequence). The chain carries TRBV5-4 and TRBJ1-3; D is unclear. This specimen was peripheral blood, taken on day 0 of AZD1222 vaccination. The sequence was collected from an adult in good health. CDR3 protein: CASSFGPGSGNTIYF. The CDR3 coding sequence is TGTGCCAGCAGCTTTGGACCCGGTAGCGGAAACACCATATATTTT.